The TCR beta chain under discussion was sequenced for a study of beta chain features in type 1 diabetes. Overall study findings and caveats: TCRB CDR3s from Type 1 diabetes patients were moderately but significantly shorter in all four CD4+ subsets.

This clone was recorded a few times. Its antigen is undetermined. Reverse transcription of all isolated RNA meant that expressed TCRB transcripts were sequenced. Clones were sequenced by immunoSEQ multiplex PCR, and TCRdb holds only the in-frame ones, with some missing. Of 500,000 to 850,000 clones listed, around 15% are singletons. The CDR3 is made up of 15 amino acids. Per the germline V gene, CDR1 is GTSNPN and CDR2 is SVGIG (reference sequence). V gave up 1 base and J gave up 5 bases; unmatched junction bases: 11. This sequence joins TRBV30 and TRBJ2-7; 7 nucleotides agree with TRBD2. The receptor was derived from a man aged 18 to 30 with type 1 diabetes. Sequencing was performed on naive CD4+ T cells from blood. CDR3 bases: TGTGCCTGGAGTGGCGGCGGGGGAATCCTCCACGAGCAGTACTTC. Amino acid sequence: CAWSGGGGILHEQYF.